Presented here are 7 T cell receptor beta chains from one specimen sequenced in a study of T cell clusters in autoimmune cytopenias. TRB rearrangements were amplified by touch-down multiplex PCR with mixed TRB-A/B primers. After re-calling the multiplex PCR reads, TCRdb lists one entry per CDR3 protein, DNA absent. The table for this sample gives over 9,500 distinct CDR3 sequences. TRB amplification used approximately 250 ng of peripheral blood genomic DNA. These data are also associated with another study on T cell repertoires in aging, cancer and after chemotherapy.

Sequenced input: peripheral blood. The receptors were gathered from a human donor in good health.

The chain has TRBV5-4 and TRBJ2-5; TCRdb lists TRBD1, though no DNA is available to test this call. The CDR3 consists of 14 residues. Germline V gives CDR1 SGHNT, CDR2 YYREEE (reference sequence). CDR3 residues: CASSSKQGQETQYF.

The genes are TRBV5-4 and TRBJ2-3. Germline V gene sequence: CDR1 SGHNT, CDR2 YYREEE (reference sequence). This CDR3 is built from 12 residues. The CDR3 loop is CASSRGPDTQYF.

The chain combines TRBV4-2 with TRBJ1-3. Per germline, CDR1 LGHNA and CDR2 YNFKEQ. This CDR3 is 15 amino acids long. The CDR3 is CASSQEGNSGNTIYF.

According to its frequency, this clonotype is medium-sized. The J gene is TRBJ1-1, the V gene TRBV29-1; as DNA is missing, the TRBD1 call by TCRdb cannot be tested. CDR3 length: 13 residues. The germline V gene encodes CDR1 SQVTM and CDR2 ANQGSEA. Here the CDR3 reads CSVGGQVNTEAFF.

J is TRBJ2-7 and V is TRBV6-5; TCRdb's D call, TRBD1, is unchecked because there is no DNA. This CDR3 is built from 14 residues. CDR1 MNHEY and CDR2 SVGAGI come from the germline V gene. CDR3 sequence: CASSRSGRFYEQYF.

The chain carries TRBV18 and TRBJ2-1; the D call from TCRdb, TRBD1, cannot be confirmed without DNA. Germline V lookup: CDR1 KGHSH, CDR2 LQKENI. This CDR3 is built from 13 residues. The CDR3 is CASSLSSSRAQFF.

The chain recombines TRBV6-1 with TRBJ2-7; TCRdb lists TRBD2, though no DNA is available to test this call. CDR1 is MNHNS, CDR2 SASEGT, per germline. The CDR3 has 15 residues. This CDR3 reads CASGGGYRSSYEQYF.